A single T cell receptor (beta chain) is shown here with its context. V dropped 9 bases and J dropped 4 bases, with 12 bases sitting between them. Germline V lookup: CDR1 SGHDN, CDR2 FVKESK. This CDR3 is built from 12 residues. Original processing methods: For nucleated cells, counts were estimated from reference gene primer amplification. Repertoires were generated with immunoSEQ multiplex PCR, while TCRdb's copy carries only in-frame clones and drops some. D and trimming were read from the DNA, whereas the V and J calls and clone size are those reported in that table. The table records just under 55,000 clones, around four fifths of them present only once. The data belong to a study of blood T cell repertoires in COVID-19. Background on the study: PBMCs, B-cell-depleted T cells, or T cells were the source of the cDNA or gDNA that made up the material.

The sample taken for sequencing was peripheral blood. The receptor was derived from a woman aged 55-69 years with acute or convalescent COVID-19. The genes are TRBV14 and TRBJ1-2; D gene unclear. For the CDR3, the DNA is TGTGCCAGGGAGGGAAGGTGCTATGGCTACACCTTC. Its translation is CAREGRCYGYTF.